This TCR beta chain was captured in a study of human T cells and chemical hapten exposure. Study information: All through the approximately 24-week study, the scalp of each patient received diphenylcyclopropenone doses weekly.

The time point here: patch test 3, about 24 weeks after DPC sensitization. Treatment specified: therapeutic diphenylcyclopropenone sensitization with weekly scalp DPC. TCRdb re-called the RACE reads through MiXCR, storing one row per CDR3 protein. The sample holds roughly 60,000 distinct CDR3 sequences, over 10% seen once. The V gene lost 5 bases and the J gene lost 10 bases, with 20 bases spanning the gap. Germline values: CDR1 LNHDA, CDR2 SQIVND (reference sequence). The CDR3 runs 14 residues. This clonotype was seen at least ten times. This TCR derives from a man aged 25 to 45 with alopecia areata. Some clones in this sample may be carry-over from other donors' samples. This chain links TRBV19 with TRBJ2-5; D is tentatively TRBD1 or TRBD2 (6 bases each). The sequences come from whole blood, collected in connection with sensitization to the hapten diphenylcyclopropenone (DPC). The CDR3 loop reads CASSATGANRDQYF. The CDR3, as DNA: TGTGCCAGTAGTGCCACGGGGGCGAACAGGGACCAGTACTTC.